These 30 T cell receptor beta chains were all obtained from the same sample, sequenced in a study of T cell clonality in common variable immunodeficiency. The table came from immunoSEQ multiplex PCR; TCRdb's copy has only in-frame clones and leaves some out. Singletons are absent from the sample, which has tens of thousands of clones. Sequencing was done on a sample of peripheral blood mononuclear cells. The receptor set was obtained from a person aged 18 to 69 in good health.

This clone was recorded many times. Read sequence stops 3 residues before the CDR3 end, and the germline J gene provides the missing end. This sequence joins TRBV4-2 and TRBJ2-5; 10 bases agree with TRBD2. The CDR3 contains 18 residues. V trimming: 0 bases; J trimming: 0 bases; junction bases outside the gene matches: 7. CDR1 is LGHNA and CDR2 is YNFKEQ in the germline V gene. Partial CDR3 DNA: TGTGCCAGCAGCCAAGAACTTCCGGGACTAGCGTACCAAGAGACC. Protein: CASSQELPGLAYQET. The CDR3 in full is CASSQELPGLAYQETQYF.

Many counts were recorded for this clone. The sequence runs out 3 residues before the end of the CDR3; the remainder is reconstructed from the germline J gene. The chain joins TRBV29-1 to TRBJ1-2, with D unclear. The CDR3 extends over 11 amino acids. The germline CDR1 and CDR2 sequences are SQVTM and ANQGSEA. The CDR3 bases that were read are TGCAGCGGGCGGGCAAGTGAGGGC. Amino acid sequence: CSGRASEG. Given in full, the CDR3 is CSGRASEGYTF. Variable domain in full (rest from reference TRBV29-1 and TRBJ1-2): SAVISQKPSRDICQRGTSLTIQCQVDSQVTMMFWYRQQPGQSLTLIATANQGSEATYESGFVIDKFPISRPNLTFSTLTVSNMSPEDSSIYLCSGRASEGYTFGSGTRLTVV.

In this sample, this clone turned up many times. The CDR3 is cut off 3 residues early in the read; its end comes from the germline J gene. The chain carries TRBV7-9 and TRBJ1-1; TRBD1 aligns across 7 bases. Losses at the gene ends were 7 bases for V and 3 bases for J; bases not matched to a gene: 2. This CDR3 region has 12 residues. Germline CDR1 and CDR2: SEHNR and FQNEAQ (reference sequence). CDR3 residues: CASTDRDTEAFF. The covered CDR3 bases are TGTGCCAGCACCGACAGGGACACTGAA. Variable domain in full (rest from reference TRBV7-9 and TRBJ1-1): DTGVSQNPRHKITKRGQNVTFRCDPISEHNRLYWYRQTLGQGPEFLTYFQNEAQLEKSRLLSDRFSAERPKGSFSTLEIQRTEQGDSAMYLCASTDRDTEAFFGQGTRLTVV.

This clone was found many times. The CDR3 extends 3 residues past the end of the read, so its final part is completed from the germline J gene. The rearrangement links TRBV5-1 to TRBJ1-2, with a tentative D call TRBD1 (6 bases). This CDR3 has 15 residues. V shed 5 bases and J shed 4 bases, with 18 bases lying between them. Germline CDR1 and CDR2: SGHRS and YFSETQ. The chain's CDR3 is CASRSGTTRSYGYTF. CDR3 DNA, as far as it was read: TGCGCCAGCAGGTCCGGGACAACCCGTTCCTATGGC. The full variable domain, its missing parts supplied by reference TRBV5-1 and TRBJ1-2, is KAGVTQTPRYLIKTRGQQVTLSCSPISGHRSVSWYQQTPGQGLQFLFEYFSETQRNKGNFPGRFSGRQFSNSRSEMNVSTLELGDSALYLCASRSGTTRSYGYTFGSGTRLTVV.

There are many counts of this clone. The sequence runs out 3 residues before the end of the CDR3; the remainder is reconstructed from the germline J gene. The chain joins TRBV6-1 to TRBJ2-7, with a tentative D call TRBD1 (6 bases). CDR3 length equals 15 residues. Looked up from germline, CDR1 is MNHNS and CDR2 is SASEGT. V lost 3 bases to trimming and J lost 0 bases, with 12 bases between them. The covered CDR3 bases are TGTGCCAGCAGTGACCCTGGACAGCACTCCTACGAG. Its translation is CASSDPGQHSYE. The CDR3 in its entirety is CASSDPGQHSYEQYF.

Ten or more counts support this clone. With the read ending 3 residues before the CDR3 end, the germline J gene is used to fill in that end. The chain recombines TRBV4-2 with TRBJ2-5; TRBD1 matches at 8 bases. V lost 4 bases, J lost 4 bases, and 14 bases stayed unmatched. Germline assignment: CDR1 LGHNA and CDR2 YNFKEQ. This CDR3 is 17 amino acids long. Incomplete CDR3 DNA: TGTGCCAGCAGCCCCATCGAGGGTGCAGGGGGCATAGAGACC. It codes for CASSPIEGAGGIET. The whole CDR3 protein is CASSPIEGAGGIETQYF.

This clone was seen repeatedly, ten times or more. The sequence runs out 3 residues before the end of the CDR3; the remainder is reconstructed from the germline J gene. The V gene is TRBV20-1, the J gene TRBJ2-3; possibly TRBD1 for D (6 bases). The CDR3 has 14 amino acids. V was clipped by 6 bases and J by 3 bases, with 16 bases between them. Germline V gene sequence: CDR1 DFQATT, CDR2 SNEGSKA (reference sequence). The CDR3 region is CSAARLTGTDTQYF. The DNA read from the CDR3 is TGCAGTGCAGCCCGCCTAACAGGGACAGATACG.

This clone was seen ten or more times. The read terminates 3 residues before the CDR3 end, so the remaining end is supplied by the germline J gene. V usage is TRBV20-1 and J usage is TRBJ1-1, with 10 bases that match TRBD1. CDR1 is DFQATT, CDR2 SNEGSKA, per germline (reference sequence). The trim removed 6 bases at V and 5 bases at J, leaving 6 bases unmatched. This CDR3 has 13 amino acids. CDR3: CSADDRGRTEAFF. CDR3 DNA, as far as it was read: TGCAGTGCAGACGACAGGGGGCGGACTGAA.

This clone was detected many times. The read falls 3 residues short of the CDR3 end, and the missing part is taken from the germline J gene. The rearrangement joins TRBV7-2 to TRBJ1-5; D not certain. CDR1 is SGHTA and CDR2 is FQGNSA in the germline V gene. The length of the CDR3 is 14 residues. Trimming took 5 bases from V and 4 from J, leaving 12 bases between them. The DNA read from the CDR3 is TGTGCCAGCAGCCCCCGTCCGGGGAATCAGCCC. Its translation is CASSPRPGNQP. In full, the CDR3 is CASSPRPGNQPQHF.

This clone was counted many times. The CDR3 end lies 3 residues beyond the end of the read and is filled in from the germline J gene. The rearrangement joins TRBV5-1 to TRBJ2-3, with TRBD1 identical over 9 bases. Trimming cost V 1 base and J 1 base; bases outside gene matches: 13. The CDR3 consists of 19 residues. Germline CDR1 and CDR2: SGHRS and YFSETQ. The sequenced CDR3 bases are TGCGCCAGCAGCTTGTACCCCTTTGGACAGGGGTTCGGCACAGATACG. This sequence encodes CASSLYPFGQGFGTDT. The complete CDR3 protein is CASSLYPFGQGFGTDTQYF.

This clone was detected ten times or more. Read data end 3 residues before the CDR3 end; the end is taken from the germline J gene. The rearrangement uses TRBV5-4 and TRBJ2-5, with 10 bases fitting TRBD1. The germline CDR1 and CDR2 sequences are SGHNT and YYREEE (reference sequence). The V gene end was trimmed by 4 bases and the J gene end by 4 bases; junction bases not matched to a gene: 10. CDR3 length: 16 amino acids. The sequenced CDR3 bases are TGTGCCAGCAGCGGCGTACAGACAGGGGGCGGAGAGACC. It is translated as CASSGVQTGGGET. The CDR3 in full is CASSGVQTGGGETQYF. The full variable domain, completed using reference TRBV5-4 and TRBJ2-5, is ETGVTQSPTHLIKTRGQQVTLRCSSQSGHNTVSWYQQALGQGPQFIFQYYREEENGRGNFPPRFSGLQFPNYSSELNVNALELDDSALYLCASSGVQTGGGETQYFGPGTRLLVL.

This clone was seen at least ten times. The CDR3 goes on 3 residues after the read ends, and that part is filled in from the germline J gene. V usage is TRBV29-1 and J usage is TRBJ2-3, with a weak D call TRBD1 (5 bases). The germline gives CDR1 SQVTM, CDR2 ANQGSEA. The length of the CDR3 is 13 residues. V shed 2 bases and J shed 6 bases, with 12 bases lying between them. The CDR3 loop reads CSVERQGMDTQYF. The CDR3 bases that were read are TGCAGCGTTGAACGGCAGGGCATGGATACG.

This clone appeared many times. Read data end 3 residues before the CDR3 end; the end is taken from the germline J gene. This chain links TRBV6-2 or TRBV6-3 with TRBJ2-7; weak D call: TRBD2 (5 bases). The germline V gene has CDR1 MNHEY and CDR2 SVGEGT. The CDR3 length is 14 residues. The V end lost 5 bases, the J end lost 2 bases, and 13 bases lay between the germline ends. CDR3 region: CASSSPTRAYEQYF. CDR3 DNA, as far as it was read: TGTGCCAGCAGTAGCCCCACGAGGGCCTACGAG.

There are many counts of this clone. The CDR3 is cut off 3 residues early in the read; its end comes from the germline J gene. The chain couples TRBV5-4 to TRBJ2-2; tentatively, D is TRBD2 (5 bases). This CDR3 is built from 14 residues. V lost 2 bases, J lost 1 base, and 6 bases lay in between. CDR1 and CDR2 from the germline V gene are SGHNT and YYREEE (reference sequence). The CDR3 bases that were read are TGTGCCAGCAGCTTACTAGTGAACACCGGGGAG. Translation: CASSLLVNTGE. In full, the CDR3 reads CASSLLVNTGELFF.

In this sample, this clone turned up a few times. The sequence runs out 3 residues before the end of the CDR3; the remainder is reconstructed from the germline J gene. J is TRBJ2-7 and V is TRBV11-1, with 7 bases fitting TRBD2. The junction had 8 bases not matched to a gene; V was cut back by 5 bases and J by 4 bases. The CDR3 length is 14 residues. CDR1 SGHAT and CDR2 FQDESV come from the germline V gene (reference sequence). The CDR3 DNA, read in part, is TGTGCCAGCAGCCCCCCGCGGGAGCAGTACGAG. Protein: CASSPPREQYE. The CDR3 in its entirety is CASSPPREQYEQYF.

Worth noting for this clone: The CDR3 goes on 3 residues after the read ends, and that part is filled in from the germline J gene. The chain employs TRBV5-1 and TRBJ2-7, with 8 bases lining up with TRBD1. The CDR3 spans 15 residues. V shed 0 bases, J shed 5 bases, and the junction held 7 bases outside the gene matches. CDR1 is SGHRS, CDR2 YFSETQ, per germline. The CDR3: CASSLDGQGVHEQYF. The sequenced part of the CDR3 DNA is TGCGCCAGCAGCTTGGATGGACAGGGTGTCCACGAG.

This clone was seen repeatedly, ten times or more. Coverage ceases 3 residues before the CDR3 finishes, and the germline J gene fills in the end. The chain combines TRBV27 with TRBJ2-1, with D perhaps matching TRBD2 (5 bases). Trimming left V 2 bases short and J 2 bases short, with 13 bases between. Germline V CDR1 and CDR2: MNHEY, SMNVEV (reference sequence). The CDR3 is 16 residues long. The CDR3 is CASSLIRGATYNEQFF. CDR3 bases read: TGTGCCAGCAGTTTAATCCGGGGAGCAACCTACAATGAG.

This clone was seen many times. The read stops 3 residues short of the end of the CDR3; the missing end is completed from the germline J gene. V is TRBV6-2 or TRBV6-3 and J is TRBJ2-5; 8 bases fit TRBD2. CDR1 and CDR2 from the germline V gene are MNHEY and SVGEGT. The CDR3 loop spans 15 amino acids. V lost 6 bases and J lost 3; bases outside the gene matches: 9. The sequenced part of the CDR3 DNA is TGTGCCAGCAGGGACCCGGGGGGGGGAAAAGAGACC. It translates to CASRDPGGGKET. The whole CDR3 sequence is CASRDPGGGKETQYF.

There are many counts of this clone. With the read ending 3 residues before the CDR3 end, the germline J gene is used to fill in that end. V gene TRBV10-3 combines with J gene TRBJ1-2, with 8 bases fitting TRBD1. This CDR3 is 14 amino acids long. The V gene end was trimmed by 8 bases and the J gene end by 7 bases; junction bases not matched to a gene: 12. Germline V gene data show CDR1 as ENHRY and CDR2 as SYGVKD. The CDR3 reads CAIQGARGFIGYTF. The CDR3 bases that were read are TGTGCCATCCAGGGGGCCAGGGGCTTCATTGGC.

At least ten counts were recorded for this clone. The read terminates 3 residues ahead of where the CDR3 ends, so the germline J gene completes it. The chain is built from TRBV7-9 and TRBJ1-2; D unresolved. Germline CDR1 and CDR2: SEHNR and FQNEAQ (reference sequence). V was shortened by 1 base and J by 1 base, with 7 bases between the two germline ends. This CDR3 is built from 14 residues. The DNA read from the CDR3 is TGTGCCAGCAGCTTAGATGCGAGTAACTATGGC. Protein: CASSLDASNYG. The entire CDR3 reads CASSLDASNYGYTF.

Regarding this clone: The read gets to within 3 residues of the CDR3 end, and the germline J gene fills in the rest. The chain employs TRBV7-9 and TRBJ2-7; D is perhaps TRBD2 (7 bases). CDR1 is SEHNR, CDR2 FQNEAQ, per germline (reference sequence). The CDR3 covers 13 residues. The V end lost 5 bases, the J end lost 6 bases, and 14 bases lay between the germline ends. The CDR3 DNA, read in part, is TGTGCCAGCAGCCCGGGGGGCAAGGCCGAG. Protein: CASSPGGKAE. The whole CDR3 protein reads CASSPGGKAEQYF.

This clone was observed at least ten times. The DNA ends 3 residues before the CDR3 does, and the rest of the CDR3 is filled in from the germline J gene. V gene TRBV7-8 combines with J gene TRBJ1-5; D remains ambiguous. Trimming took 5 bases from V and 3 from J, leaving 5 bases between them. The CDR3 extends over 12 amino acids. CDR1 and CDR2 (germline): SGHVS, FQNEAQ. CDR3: CASSLPNQPQHF. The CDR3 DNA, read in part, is TGTGCCAGCAGCCTCCCCAATCAGCCC.

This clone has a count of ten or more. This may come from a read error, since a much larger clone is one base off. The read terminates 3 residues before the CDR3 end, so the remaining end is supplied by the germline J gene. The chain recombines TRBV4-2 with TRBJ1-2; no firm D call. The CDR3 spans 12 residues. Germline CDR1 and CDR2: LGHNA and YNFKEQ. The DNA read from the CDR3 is TGCGCCAGCAACCAAGATCGCTATGGC. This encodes CASNQDRYG. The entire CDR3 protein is CASNQDRYGYTF.

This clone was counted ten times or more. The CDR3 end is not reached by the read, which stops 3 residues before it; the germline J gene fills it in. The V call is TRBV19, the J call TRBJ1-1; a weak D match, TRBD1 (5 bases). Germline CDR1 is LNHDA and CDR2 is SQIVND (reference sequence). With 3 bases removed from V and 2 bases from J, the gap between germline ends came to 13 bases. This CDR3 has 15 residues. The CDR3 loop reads CASSMTGLPNTEAFF. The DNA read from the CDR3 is TGTGCCAGTAGTATGACGGGACTTCCCAACACTGAA.

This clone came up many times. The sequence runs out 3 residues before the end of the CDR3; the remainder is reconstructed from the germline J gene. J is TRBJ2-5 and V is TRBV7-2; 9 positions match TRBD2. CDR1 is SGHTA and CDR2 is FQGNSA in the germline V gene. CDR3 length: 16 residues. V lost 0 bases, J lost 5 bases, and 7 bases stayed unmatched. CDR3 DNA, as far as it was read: TGTGCCAGCAGCTTAGCAGCGGGGGGCGGCACCGAGACC. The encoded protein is CASSLAAGGGTET. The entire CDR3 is CASSLAAGGGTETQYF.

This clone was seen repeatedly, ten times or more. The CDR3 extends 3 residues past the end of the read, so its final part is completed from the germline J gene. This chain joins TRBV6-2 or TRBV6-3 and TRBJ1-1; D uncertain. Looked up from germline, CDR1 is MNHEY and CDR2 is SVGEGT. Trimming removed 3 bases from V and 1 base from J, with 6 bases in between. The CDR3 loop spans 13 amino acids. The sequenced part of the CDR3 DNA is TGTGCCAGCAGTTATATGTGGAACACTGAA. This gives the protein CASSYMWNTE. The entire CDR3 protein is CASSYMWNTEAFF.

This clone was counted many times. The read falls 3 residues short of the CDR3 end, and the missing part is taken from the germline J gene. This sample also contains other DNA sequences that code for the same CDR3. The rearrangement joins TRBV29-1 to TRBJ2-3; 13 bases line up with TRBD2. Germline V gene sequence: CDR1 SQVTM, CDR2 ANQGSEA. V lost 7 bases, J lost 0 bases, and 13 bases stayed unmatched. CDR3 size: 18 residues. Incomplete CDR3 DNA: TGCAGCGCGGATGCACTAGCGGGGGGGCCTTTTAGCACAGATACG. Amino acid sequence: CSADALAGGPFSTDT. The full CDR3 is CSADALAGGPFSTDTQYF.

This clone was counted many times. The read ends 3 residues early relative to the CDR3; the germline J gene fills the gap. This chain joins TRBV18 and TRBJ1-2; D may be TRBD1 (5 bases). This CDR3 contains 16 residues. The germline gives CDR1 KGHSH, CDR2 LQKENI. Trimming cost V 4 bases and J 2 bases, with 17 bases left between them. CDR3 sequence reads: CASSLNRGGENYGYTF. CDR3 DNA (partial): TGTGCCAGCTCACTAAACCGAGGAGGGGAAAACTATGGC.

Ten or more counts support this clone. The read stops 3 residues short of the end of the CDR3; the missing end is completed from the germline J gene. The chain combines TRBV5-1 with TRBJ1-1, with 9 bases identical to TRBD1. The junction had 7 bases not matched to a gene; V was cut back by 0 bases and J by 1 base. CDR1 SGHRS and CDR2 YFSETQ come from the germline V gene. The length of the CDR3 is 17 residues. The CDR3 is CASSLEGTTGGNTEAFF. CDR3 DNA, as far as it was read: TGCGCCAGCAGCTTGGAGGGAACGACAGGGGGGAACACTGAA.

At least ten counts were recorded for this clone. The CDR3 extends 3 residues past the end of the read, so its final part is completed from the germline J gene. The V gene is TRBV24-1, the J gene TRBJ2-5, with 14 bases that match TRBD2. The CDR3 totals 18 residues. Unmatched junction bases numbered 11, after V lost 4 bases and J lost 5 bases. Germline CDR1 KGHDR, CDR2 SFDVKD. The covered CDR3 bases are TGTGCCACCAGTGAGAAAGGGACTAGCGGGAGTCGAAGGGAGACC. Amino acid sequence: CATSEKGTSGSRRET. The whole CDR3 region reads CATSEKGTSGSRRETQYF.